Presented here are 29 T cell receptor beta chains from one specimen sequenced in a study of human versus mouse CDR3 diversity and MHC coevolution. TCRdb keeps only in-frame clones here, not all; method: immunoSEQ multiplex PCR. The sample shows 55,000 to 65,000 clones, around 94% of them seen only once. Sequenced input: naive CD4+ T cells from blood. The subset: CD45RO-negative CD62L-positive naive CD4 T cells. The receptors here all came from a person in their 60s in good health.

This clone was recorded once. The rearrangement links TRBV5-4 to TRBJ2-1, with 11 nucleotides matching TRBD2. Germline values: CDR1 SGHNT, CDR2 YYREEE (reference sequence). After removal of 4 bases from V and 9 bases from J, the junction contained 12 bases not matched to a gene. The CDR3 runs 16 residues. Written as DNA, the CDR3 is TGTGCCAGCAGCCGTGGACTAGCGGGTGTATGGACTGAGCAGTTCTTC. Its translation is CASSRGLAGVWTEQFF. Looking up the rest from reference TRBV5-4 and TRBJ2-1 gives the full variable domain: ETGVTQSPTHLIKTRGQQVTLRCSSQSGHNTVSWYQQALGQGPQFIFQYYREEENGRGNFPPRFSGLQFPNYSSELNVNALELDDSALYLCASSRGLAGVWTEQFFGPGTRLTVL.

The chain links TRBV19 to TRBJ2-5; 9 positions match TRBD2. The V gene end was trimmed by 4 bases and the J gene end by 2 bases; junction bases not matched to a gene: 2. Per the germline V gene, CDR1 is LNHDA and CDR2 is SQIVND (reference sequence). The CDR3 runs 14 residues. The CDR3 nucleotides read TGTGCCAGTAGTACTAGCGGGGTGCAAGAGACCCAGTACTTC. Residues: CASSTSGVQETQYF.

This clone was seen only once. The chain is built from TRBV7-5 and TRBJ2-4; the DNA was not used to check the table's D call, TRBD2. TRBV7-5 is described as a pseudogene. This CDR3 comprises 15 residues. CDR3 nucleotides: TGTGTCAGAAGCACTAGCGGGACCTCCAAAAACATTCAGTACTTC. This translates into CVRSTSGTSKNIQYF.

The chain joins TRBV2 to TRBJ2-3, with D possibly being TRBD2 (5 bases). Germline V lookup: CDR1 SNHLY, CDR2 FYNNEI. The V end lost 6 bases, the J end lost 3 bases, and 16 bases lay between the germline ends. The CDR3 has 15 residues. CDR3 in DNA: TGTGCCAGCAGCCCCAGGAGTTTAGCGACAGATACGCAGTATTTT. This sequence encodes CASSPRSLATDTQYF.

J is TRBJ2-3 and V is TRBV6-4; D ambiguous. The V gene's germline CDR1 is MRHNA and CDR2 SNTAGT. The CDR3 is 14 residues long. Trimming stripped 3 bases from V and 2 bases from J, with 9 bases between. In DNA form, the CDR3 reads TGTGCCAGCAGTGAGGCATTCGACACAGATACGCAGTATTTT. Translating it yields CASSEAFDTDTQYF.

This chain connects TRBV28 to TRBJ2-3, with 14 bases identical to TRBD2. The J segment lost 4 bases and the V segment lost 8 bases, leaving 8 bases of the junction unmatched. Looked up from germline, CDR1 is MDHEN and CDR2 is SYDVKM. CDR3 length: 16 amino acids. In DNA form, the CDR3 reads TGTGCCAGCCAAGGGCCGGGACTAGCGGGAGCAGATACGCAGTATTTT. Its translation is CASQGPGLAGADTQYF.

The rearrangement links TRBV7-3 to TRBJ2-3, with D maybe TRBD2 (6 bases). V shed 5 bases and J shed 1 base, with 16 bases lying between them. CDR1 and CDR2 (germline): SGHTA, FQGTGA. The CDR3 runs 16 residues. The CDR3 sequence is CASSPNGQRGTDTQYF. The CDR3 DNA is TGTGCCAGCAGCCCAAATGGCCAGCGGGGCACAGATACGCAGTATTTT.

The chain has TRBV6-5 and TRBJ1-2; D might be TRBD1 (6 bases). The CDR3 is 11 residues long. Trimming shortened V by 6 bases and J by 8 bases, and 10 bases separated the two germline ends. CDR1 and CDR2 (germline): MNHEY, SVGAGI. The DNA for the CDR3 is TGTGCCAGCAGGACAACAGGGGGCTACACCTTC. It yields the protein CASRTTGGYTF.

For the CDR3, the DNA is TGTGCCAGCAGTTTATCGAGGGACACCGGGGAGCTGTTTTTT. Its protein product is CASSLSRDTGELFF. The rearrangement joins TRBV27 to TRBJ2-2, with a tentative D call TRBD2 (5 bases). V was shortened by 0 bases and J by 3 bases, with 5 bases between the two germline ends. Germline V CDR1 and CDR2: MNHEY, SMNVEV (reference sequence). The CDR3 covers 14 residues.

The rearrangement joins TRBV4-1 to TRBJ1-6; the D is unclear. This CDR3 comprises 14 residues. Trimming removed 1 base at V and 7 bases at J, with 8 bases between. The germline V gene encodes CDR1 MGHRA and CDR2 YSYEKL. This chain's CDR3 is CASSQGSGNSPLHF. CDR3 nucleotides: TGCGCCAGCAGCCAAGGCTCAGGAAATTCACCCCTCCACTTT.

The chain recombines TRBV7-2 with TRBJ2-1, with TRBD2 matching over 8 bases. The CDR3 is 15 residues long. V was clipped by 1 base and J by 4 bases; unmatched bases: 3. CDR1 SGHTA and CDR2 FQGNSA come from the germline V gene. The CDR3 loop is CASSLELAVYNEQFF. CDR3 DNA sequence: TGTGCCAGCAGCTTAGAACTAGCGGTTTACAATGAGCAGTTCTTC.

The chain uses TRBV5-1 and TRBJ2-7; TRBD2 matches 7 bases. The germline gives CDR1 SGHRS, CDR2 YFSETQ. The junction had 5 bases not matched to a gene; V was cut back by 0 bases and J by 2 bases. The CDR3 spans 15 residues. The CDR3 DNA is TGCGCCAGCAGCTTGGGGGGGGGATCCACCTACGAGCAGTACTTC. As protein: CASSLGGGSTYEQYF. Filled out from reference TRBV5-1 and TRBJ2-7, the complete variable domain reads KAGVTQTPRYLIKTRGQQVTLSCSPISGHRSVSWYQQTPGQGLQFLFEYFSETQRNKGNFPGRFSGRQFSNSRSEMNVSTLELGDSALYLCASSLGGGSTYEQYFGPGTRLTVT.

The V and J genes are TRBV5-6 and TRBJ1-1, with D tentatively TRBD1 (5 bases). V was shortened by 3 bases and J by 5 bases, with 20 bases between the two germline ends. The CDR3 extends over 16 amino acids. Germline CDR1 reads SGHDT; CDR2 reads YYEEEE. The CDR3 DNA sequence: TGTGCCAGCAGCTCGTATTCGGGGGGGAAGGGAACTGAAGCTTTCTTT. This encodes CASSSYSGGKGTEAFF.

V is TRBV11-3 and J is TRBJ2-7; D not certain. V was shortened by 8 bases and J by 9 bases, with 14 bases between the two germline ends. The CDR3 contains 11 residues. CDR1 and CDR2 from the germline V gene are SGHNT and YENEEA. The CDR3 DNA sequence: TGTGCCAGCTCCCTGGGCGCCGGGCAGTACTTC. This sequence encodes CASSLGAGQYF.

The chain uses TRBV29-1 and TRBJ2-7, with 7 bases that match TRBD2. This CDR3 is built from 13 residues. Germline assignment: CDR1 SQVTM and CDR2 ANQGSEA. The V segment lost 4 bases and the J segment 8 bases; nucleotides outside the gene matches: 11. This CDR3 reads CSVVGEGPSQQYF. Written as DNA, the CDR3 is TGCAGCGTTGTGGGGGAGGGGCCCAGCCAGCAGTACTTC.

The chain employs TRBV19 and TRBJ2-5; tentative D call: TRBD1 (8 bases). V was clipped by 1 base and J by 4 bases, with 13 bases between them. The CDR3 loop spans 15 amino acids. Germline CDR1 reads LNHDA; CDR2 reads SQIVND (reference sequence). The CDR3 bases are TGTGCCAGTAGTATAGGGACAGGGAGGGTAGAGACCCAGTACTTC. Its translation: CASSIGTGRVETQYF.

This chain connects TRBV7-2 to TRBJ2-2; tentative D call: TRBD1 (6 bases). The CDR3 sequence is 14 residues long. The germline V and J ends were trimmed by 6 bases and 1 base, with 9 bases remaining between them. Per germline, CDR1 SGHTA and CDR2 FQGNSA. CDR3 coding DNA: TGTGCCAGCAGTTCGGGACAGAACACCGGGGAGCTGTTTTTT. The encoded protein is CASSSGQNTGELFF.

V gene TRBV21-1 combines with J gene TRBJ1-5. TRBV21-1 is an annotated pseudogene. The CDR3 runs 14 residues. This chain's CDR3 is CASTPEKRNQPQHF. The CDR3 DNA reads as TGTGCCAGCACCCCCGAGAAGCGCAATCAGCCCCAGCATTTT.

The chain links TRBV6-6 to TRBJ2-7; D ambiguous. V lost 2 bases and J 3 bases, leaving 8 bases between the germline ends. Looked up from germline, CDR1 is MNHNY and CDR2 is SVGAGI (reference sequence). The CDR3 extends over 13 amino acids. CDR3 sequence: CASSYVPSYEQYF. CDR3 DNA sequence: TGTGCCAGCAGTTACGTCCCCAGCTACGAGCAGTACTTC.

The chain uses TRBV2 and TRBJ2-7, with TRBD2 as a possible D gene (6 bases). Trimming took off 7 bases at V and 4 bases at J, with 17 bases between the two ends. Germline assignment: CDR1 SNHLY and CDR2 FYNNEI. This CDR3 region has 14 residues. The CDR3 loop reads CASIREKSRYEQYF. The CDR3 nucleotides are TGTGCCAGCATTCGGGAGAAGTCACGTTACGAGCAGTACTTC.

The chain is built from TRBV2 and TRBJ2-3; 9 positions match TRBD2. Germline V CDR1 and CDR2: SNHLY, FYNNEI. Germline trimming cut 4 bases from V and 3 bases from J; bases unmatched to any gene: 11. This CDR3 is built from 17 residues. CDR3 protein: CASSVSGSVVWTDTQYF. The CDR3 DNA reads TGTGCCAGCAGTGTTAGCGGGAGTGTGGTGTGGACAGATACGCAGTATTTT.

This rearrangement joins TRBV18 to TRBJ2-5; no firm D call. Germline CDR1 is KGHSH and CDR2 is LQKENI. V lost 0 bases and J lost 4, with 9 bases in between. The CDR3 runs 14 residues. The CDR3 here is CASSPPSLGETQYF. DNA for the CDR3: TGTGCCAGCTCACCACCTAGCCTAGGAGAGACCCAGTACTTC.

The chain couples TRBV25-1 to TRBJ1-2, with D unresolved. Germline assignment: CDR1 MGHDK and CDR2 SYGVNS. CDR3 length: 16 residues. V was shortened by 0 bases and J by 0 bases, with 11 bases between the two germline ends. DNA of the CDR3: TGTGCCAGCAGTGAATATGGGTTGGGAGCTAACTATGGCTACACCTTC. It translates to CASSEYGLGANYGYTF.

The J gene is TRBJ2-7, the V gene TRBV19; unclear D gene. Germline assignment: CDR1 LNHDA and CDR2 SQIVND (reference sequence). The CDR3 spans 13 residues. Trimming stripped 3 bases from V and 5 bases from J, with 11 bases between. For the CDR3, the DNA is TGTGCCAGTAGTATCCTGCACCGGGACGAGCAGTACTTC. As protein: CASSILHRDEQYF.

This chain links TRBV5-1 with TRBJ2-7; 9 bases are shared with TRBD1. Trimming at V came to 2 bases and at J to 5 bases, leaving 8 bases not matched to a gene. Germline V gives CDR1 SGHRS, CDR2 YFSETQ. The CDR3 runs 15 residues. In DNA form, the CDR3 reads TGCGCCAGCAGCTTCTCCGGGACAGGGCTGCACGAGCAGTACTTC. Translated, it gives CASSFSGTGLHEQYF.

This clone was found a few times. CDR3 loop: CASSPHRDSYLGSGNTIYF. CDR3 nucleotide sequence: TGTGCCAGTAGTCCCCATCGGGACAGCTACCTGGGCTCTGGAAACACCATATATTTT. This chain links TRBV19 with TRBJ1-3; 7 positions match TRBD1. CDR1 and CDR2 from the germline V gene are LNHDA and SQIVND (reference sequence). CDR3 length: 19 residues. The V gene end was trimmed by 5 bases and the J gene end by 0 bases; junction bases not matched to a gene: 16.

The chain is built from TRBV9 and TRBJ2-4, with 8 bases matching TRBD2. The CDR3 loop spans 14 amino acids. Germline V lookup: CDR1 SGDLS, CDR2 YYNGEE. V dropped 1 base and J dropped 8; count of bases not matched to a gene: 5. The CDR3 bases are TGTGCCAGCAGCGTAAGTAGCGGGAACGACATTCAGTACTTC. Encoded protein: CASSVSSGNDIQYF.

This chain uses TRBV19 with TRBJ1-1, with 7 bases matching TRBD1. With V trimmed by 5 bases and J by 5 bases, 11 bases remained unmatched. CDR1 LNHDA and CDR2 SQIVND come from the germline V gene (reference sequence). This CDR3 has 15 amino acids. The CDR3 coding sequence is TGTGCCAGTAGTTTAGGCCGGGACAGACAGACTGAAGCTTTCTTT. Translating gives CASSLGRDRQTEAFF.

This chain uses TRBV9 with TRBJ2-5; D gene uncertain. The germline CDR1 and CDR2 sequences are SGDLS and YYNGEE. The CDR3 is made up of 14 amino acids. V was pared by 0 bases and J by 1 base, with 7 bases between. CDR3 loop: CASSVGNSQETQYF. The DNA for the CDR3 is TGTGCCAGCAGCGTAGGAAACAGCCAAGAGACCCAGTACTTC.